This TCR beta chain derives from a study of cytomegalovirus exposure and HLA in healthy donors. Findings and limits, study-wide: The authors later found most CMV-associated TCR beta chains appeared HLA-restricted.

Donors in the study were healthy people who gave bone marrow. CDR3 length equals 15 residues. Germline lookup yields CDR1 KGHSY and CDR2 FQNENV. Trimming removed 4 bases at V and 5 bases at J, with 14 bases between. Amplification used 60 Vbeta primers and 13 Jbeta primers. TCRdb keeps only in-frame clones here, not all; method: immunoSEQ multiplex PCR. The sample has around 130,000 clones, around 8.5% seen once. This clone was observed a handful of times. The target antigen is unknown. V and J are TRBV16 and TRBJ2-2, with a tentative D call TRBD2 (6 bases). The source is a man aged 35-49 years in good health and CMV-seronegative. Sequencing was carried out using PBMCs. The CDR3 spells CASSPGGAGTGELFF. CDR3 nucleotides: TGTGCCAGCAGCCCAGGCGGGGCTGGGACCGGGGAGCTGTTTTTT.